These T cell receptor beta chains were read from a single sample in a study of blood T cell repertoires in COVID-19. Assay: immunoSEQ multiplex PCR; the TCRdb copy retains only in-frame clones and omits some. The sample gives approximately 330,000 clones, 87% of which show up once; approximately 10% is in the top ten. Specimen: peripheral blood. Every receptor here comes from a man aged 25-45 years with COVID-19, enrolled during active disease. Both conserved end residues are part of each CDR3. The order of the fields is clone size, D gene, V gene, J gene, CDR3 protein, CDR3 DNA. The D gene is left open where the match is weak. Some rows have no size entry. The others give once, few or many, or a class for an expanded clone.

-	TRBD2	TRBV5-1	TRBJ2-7	CASRLGLASTYEQYF	TGCGCCAGCAGACTCGGACTAGCCTCAACCTACGAGCAGTACTTC
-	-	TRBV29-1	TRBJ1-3	CSVDGSSGNTIYF	TGCAGCGTTGATGGTAGCTCTGGAAACACCATATATTTT
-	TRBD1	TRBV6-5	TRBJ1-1	CASRPQGPGTEAFF	TGTGCCAGCAGGCCACAGGGGCCGGGCACTGAAGCTTTCTTT
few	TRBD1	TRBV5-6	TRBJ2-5	CASSSLLTGGAETQYF	TGTGCCAGCAGCTCCTTACTGACAGGGGGCGCGGAGACCCAGTACTTC
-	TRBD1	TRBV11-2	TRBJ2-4	CASSSLRDRGNIQYF	TGTGCCAGCAGCTCTCTCCGGGACAGGGGGAACATTCAGTACTTC
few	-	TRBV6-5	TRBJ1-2	CASRKDSRPNGYTF	TGTGCCAGCAGAAAAGACAGTCGGCCAAATGGCTACACCTTC
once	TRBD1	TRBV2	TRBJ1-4	CASSWDRESNEKLFF	TGTGCCAGCAGTTGGGACAGGGAGTCTAATGAAAAACTGTTTTTT
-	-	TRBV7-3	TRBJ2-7	CASSLIDGYEQYF	TGTGCCAGCAGCTTAATTGACGGGTACGAGCAGTACTTC
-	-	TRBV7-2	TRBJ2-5	CASSLAYIGETQYF	TGTGCCAGCAGCTTAGCGTATATCGGGGAGACCCAGTACTTC
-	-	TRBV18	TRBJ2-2	CASSPGTQTGELFF	TGTGCCAGCTCACCAGGGACACAGACCGGGGAGCTGTTTTTT
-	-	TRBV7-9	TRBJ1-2	CASSHPAPGPLVGDGYTF	TGTGCCAGCAGCCACCCCGCACCGGGTCCCCTGGTTGGCGATGGCTACACCTTC
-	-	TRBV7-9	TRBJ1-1	CASSLARTVNTEAFF	TGTGCCAGCAGCTTAGCTCGGACAGTGAACACTGAAGCTTTCTTT
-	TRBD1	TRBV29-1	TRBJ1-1	CSVEDPRTGGTEAFF	TGCAGCGTTGAAGATCCTAGGACAGGGGGCACTGAAGCTTTCTTT
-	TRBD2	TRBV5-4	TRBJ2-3	CASWPRREGTDTQYF	TGTGCCAGTTGGCCCCGACGGGAGGGCACAGATACGCAGTATTTT
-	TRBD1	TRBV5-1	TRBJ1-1	CASSPGQGTTEAFF	TGCGCCAGCAGCCCGGGACAGGGAACCACTGAAGCTTTCTTT
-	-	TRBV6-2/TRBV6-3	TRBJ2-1	CASSYGGPGGSYNEQFF	TGTGCCAGCAGTTATGGGGGGCCGGGAGGCTCCTACAATGAGCAGTTCTTC